This T cell receptor (beta chain) was identified during a study of blood T cell repertoires in COVID-19 (TCRdb year 2020). Context from the whole study: The collaborator samples originated in the United States, Italy and Spain and spanned the acute and convalescent phases of COVID-19. Subjects who had been exposed to COVID-19, were actively infected with it, or had recovered from it provided the deeply sampled blood TCRbeta repertoires that made up the dataset. The material from the prospective study consisted of cDNA or gDNA derived from T cells, B-cell-depleted T cells, or PBMCs. A de-identified subject ID, COVID-19 status, age in years and sex were almost always included in the sample metadata. The samples were drawn from the first 160 participants of the ongoing ImmuneRACE study and from 1,254 subjects provided by 6 global collaborators. The repertoires were released in a freely available public database intended as a resource for research on the immune response to SARS-CoV-2. HLA class I and class II types, where available, came from metadata supplied by the sample provider rather than from assay-based typing.

On the study overall, not on this receptor specifically: How much clinical and demographic metadata was included differed by source and by participant, and the metadata was provided uncurated.

TCRbeta CDR3 regions were amplified from genomic DNA by means of the immunoSEQ Assay, a bias-controlled multiplex PCR. In the paper's pipeline: Within the assay, amplification of reference gene primers was used to estimate how many nucleated cells each sample contained. Sequence reads were collapsed and filtered to measure the absolute abundance of every unique TCRbeta CDR3 rearrangement. For each sample, productive Simpson clonality was calculated as the square root of Simpson's diversity index over productive rearrangements. Entries here come from immuneACCESS through TCRdb and include only in-frame sequences with V and J called. Some clones fail to appear in such tables; in the studies checked, an unresolved V gene covers under half of the shortfall, and the cause of the remainder is unknown. V, J and clone size were drawn from that table, and D and trimming were deduced from the DNA. The sample table shows approximately 350,000 clones, and 87% are seen once. The ten largest clonotypes hold about 6% of the sample.

Including cysteine and phenylalanine, the CDR3 has 15 amino acids. Just the 45-base CDR3 DNA is kept, in frame starting at base 1. Deletion took 9 bases off V and 6 bases off J, with a span of 21 bases between the germline ends. Per the germline V gene (reference sequence), LNHDA is the CDR1 and SQIVND is the CDR2. One collaborating source in Seattle enrolled patients while the patients were actively infected and followed the patients over time throughout the course of disease. Collaborating institutions collected whole blood in K2EDTA tubes following their own protocols. For TCRbeta analysis, collaborator samples were shipped as frozen whole blood, as isolated PBMCs, or as DNA extracted from either sample type. Concerning this clone: The target of this receptor is not known. No quality values exist for individual bases; no much larger clone is one base distant.

The origin of this receptor is a woman aged 50 to 65 with COVID-19, enrolled during active disease. The sample consisted of peripheral blood. The chain links TRBV19 with TRBJ1-5; TRBD1 is a weak D gene call, 5 bases matching. The sequence in DNA is TGTGCCAGCGGGGCGGGGCAGGGAATAAGTCAGCCCCAGCATTTT. This codes for CASGAGQGISQPQHF.